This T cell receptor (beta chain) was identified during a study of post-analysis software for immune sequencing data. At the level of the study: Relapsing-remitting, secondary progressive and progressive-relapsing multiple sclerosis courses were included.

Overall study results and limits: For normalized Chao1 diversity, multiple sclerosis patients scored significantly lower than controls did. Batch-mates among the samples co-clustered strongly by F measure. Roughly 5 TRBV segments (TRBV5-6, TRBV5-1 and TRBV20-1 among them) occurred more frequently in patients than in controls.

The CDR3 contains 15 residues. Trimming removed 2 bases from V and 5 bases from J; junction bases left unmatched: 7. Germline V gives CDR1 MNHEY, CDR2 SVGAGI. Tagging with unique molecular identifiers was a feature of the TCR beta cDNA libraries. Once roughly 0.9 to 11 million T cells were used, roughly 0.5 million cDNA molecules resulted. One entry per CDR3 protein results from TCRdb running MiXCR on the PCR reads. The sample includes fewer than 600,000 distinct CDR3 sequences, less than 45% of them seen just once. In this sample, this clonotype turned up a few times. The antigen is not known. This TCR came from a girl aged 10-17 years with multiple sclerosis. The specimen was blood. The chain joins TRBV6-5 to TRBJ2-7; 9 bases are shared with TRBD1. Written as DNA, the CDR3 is TGTGCCAGCAGTTACCAGGACAGGGGTGAAAACGAGCAGTACTTC. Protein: CASSYQDRGENEQYF.